A single sample gave rise to the 10 T cell receptor beta chains below, sequenced in a study of blood T cells in healthy people across ages. PCR was performed a second time for roughly 6 to 12 cycles using a sample-barcoded 5' primer and a J-beta primer mix. Each CDR3 protein gets one entry after TCRdb re-called the 5' RACE reads with MiXCR. The sample has over a million distinct CDR3 sequences, 42% seen once. Sequences were obtained from blood. These receptors were collected from a woman younger than 35 in good health.

The J gene is TRBJ1-6, the V gene TRBV3-1; D not certain. Trimming cost V 3 bases and J 0 bases, with 12 bases left between them. Germline loops: CDR1 LGHDT, CDR2 YNNKEL (reference sequence). The CDR3 length is 17 residues. The CDR3 loop reads CASSHIGSGSYNSPLHF. As DNA, the CDR3 is TGTGCCAGCAGCCACATCGGCAGTGGCTCCTATAATTCACCCCTCCACTTT.

This clonotype appeared a few times. The V and J genes are TRBV29-1 and TRBJ1-1, with a weak D call TRBD1 (6 bases). CDR1 is SQVTM, CDR2 ANQGSEA, per germline. Deletions cut 6 bases from V and 3 bases from J, with 17 bases between. The CDR3 contains 14 residues. The CDR3 nucleotides are TGCAGCGTCTCGCCCCAGGGGTTGGACACTGAAGCTTTCTTT. Translating gives CSVSPQGLDTEAFF.

This clonotype occurred once. The genes are TRBV6-1 and TRBJ1-2; D not certain. Trimming removed 2 bases from V and 2 bases from J, with 12 bases in between. The CDR3 is 15 residues long. Germline lookup yields CDR1 MNHNS and CDR2 SASEGT. The CDR3 sequence: CASSERRGPNYGYTF. The CDR3 coding sequence is TGTGCCAGCAGTGAAAGGAGAGGTCCCAACTATGGCTACACCTTC.

In its sample, this clonotype was seen a few times. The chain carries TRBV27 and TRBJ2-7; tentative D call: TRBD2 (5 bases). The CDR3 consists of 15 residues. Germline CDR1 reads MNHEY; CDR2 reads SMNVEV (reference sequence). V was shortened by 3 bases and J by 7 bases, with 19 bases between the two germline ends. CDR3 residues: CASSLDGLAFNEQYF. DNA of the CDR3: TGTGCCAGCAGTTTGGATGGGCTAGCCTTCAATGAGCAGTACTTC.

This clonotype has more than one count but fewer than ten. This sequence joins TRBV29-1 and TRBJ2-7; D may correspond to TRBD1 or TRBD2 (5 bases each). The CDR3 covers 13 residues. Germline V CDR1 and CDR2: SQVTM, ANQGSEA. Trimming took off 7 bases at V and 2 bases at J, with 15 bases between the two ends. The CDR3 sequence: CSAGGRATYEQYF. The CDR3 coding sequence is TGCAGCGCCGGAGGCAGGGCCACCTACGAGCAGTACTTC.

This chain connects TRBV4-1 to TRBJ2-7; TRBD2 matches at 12 bases. The germline V gene encodes CDR1 MGHRA and CDR2 YSYEKL. This CDR3 is 18 amino acids long. The V gene end was trimmed by 3 bases and the J gene end by 7 bases; junction bases not matched to a gene: 16. The CDR3 coding sequence is TGCGCCAGCAGCCAGCCACCTTTGACTAGCGGGAGTGGCAATGAGCAGTACTTC. It encodes CASSQPPLTSGSGNEQYF.

This clonotype was detected only once. The rearrangement uses TRBV7-6 and TRBJ2-7; 7 positions match TRBD1. The tail of the sequence fits TRBJ2-5 better, so the J call may be wrong. CDR1 is SGHVS, CDR2 FNYEAQ, per germline. The length of the CDR3 is 14 residues. The CDR3 DNA sequence: TGTGCCAGCAGATTACTGGACAGGAGCCAGACCCAGTACTTC. Protein sequence: CASRLLDRSQTQYF.

The table lists this clonotype with a few counts. This chain links TRBV7-9 with TRBJ2-1; the match to TRBD1 covers 7 bases. In germline, CDR1 is SEHNR, CDR2 FQNEAQ (reference sequence). The CDR3 covers 11 residues. Losses at the gene ends were 5 bases for V and 10 bases for J; bases not matched to a gene: 2. CDR3 sequence reads: CASSKGQEQFF. The CDR3, as DNA: TGTGCCAGCAGCAAGGGACAGGAGCAGTTCTTC.

The J gene is TRBJ2-3, the V gene TRBV6-2 or TRBV6-3; 9 bases fit TRBD2. This CDR3 contains 18 residues. V dropped 4 bases and J dropped 2; count of bases not matched to a gene: 13. Germline CDR1 MNHEY, CDR2 SVGEGT. CDR3 amino acids: CASSFVGGLAGFTDTQYF. In DNA form, the CDR3 reads TGTGCCAGCAGTTTCGTCGGCGGGCTAGCGGGATTCACAGATACGCAGTATTTT.

The genes are TRBV4-3 and TRBJ2-4; 7 bases map to TRBD2. J gave up 6 bases and V 4 bases, and 15 bases lay outside the gene matches. The CDR3 extends over 17 amino acids. Looked up from germline, CDR1 is LGHNA and CDR2 is YSLEER. The CDR3 spells CASSRTVAGELGNIQYF. The CDR3 region has the DNA TGCGCCAGCAGCCGCACCGTCGCGGGAGAGCTAGGAAACATTCAGTACTTC.